The subject of this entry is one T cell receptor (beta chain). The antigen it binds to is not known. No qualities accompany the bases; no much larger clone lies one base away. CDR1 and CDR2 are drawn from the germline V gene: SQVTM, ANQGSEA. The CDR3 runs 14 amino acids, cysteine and phenylalanine included. Only the CDR3 DNA stays, 42 bases, in frame from base 1. At the junction V is shortened by 4 bases and J by 0 bases, with 10 bases in between. Whole blood was collected in K2EDTA tubes by collaborating institutions according to the institutions' own protocols. For TCRbeta analysis, collaborators shipped samples in one of three forms: frozen whole blood, isolated PBMCs, or DNA extracted from either of those sample types. TCRbeta CDR3 regions were amplified from genomic DNA by means of the immunoSEQ Assay, a bias-controlled multiplex PCR. The authors' pipeline ran thus. The number of nucleated cells in each sample was estimated by amplification of reference gene primers within the assay. To quantify the absolute abundance of each unique TCRbeta CDR3 rearrangement, sequence reads were collapsed and filtered. For each sample, productive Simpson clonality was calculated by taking the square root of Simpson's diversity index across productive rearrangements. The table comes from immuneACCESS by way of TCRdb, which keeps in-frame sequences with V and J called. Part of the clones is missing from these tables; in studies checked, under half for an unresolved V gene and the rest for unknown reasons. Clone size and V and J calls were adopted from that table, with D and trimming inferred from the DNA. In all, the sample holds some 400,000 clones, and 85% to 90% of those were seen once. Of the sample, under 3% falls within the top ten clones.

This entry belongs to a study of blood T cell repertoires in COVID-19 (dated by TCRdb to the early 2020s). Looking at the study overall: Samples from collaborators originated in the United States, Italy and Spain and spanned both the acute and convalescent phases of COVID-19. The material from the prospective study consisted of cDNA or gDNA derived from T cells, B-cell-depleted T cells, or PBMCs. The dataset comprised deeply sampled blood TCRbeta repertoires from subjects exposed to, actively infected with, or recovered from COVID-19. A freely available public database, intended as a resource for researchers studying the immune response to SARS-CoV-2, is where the repertoires were released. The samples were drawn from the first 160 participants of the ongoing ImmuneRACE study and from 950 to 1,500 subjects provided by 6 global collaborators. The sample metadata nearly always contained a de-identified subject ID, COVID-19 status, age in years and sex. HLA class I and class II types, where available, came from metadata supplied by the sample provider rather than from assay-based typing. Study-wide conclusions, independent of this receptor: How much clinical and demographic metadata was included differed by source and by participant, and the metadata was provided uncurated.

Sequenced material: peripheral blood. The receptor chain draws on TRBV29-1 and TRBJ1-3, with TRBD1 tentatively as D gene (5 bases match). The sequence came from a human donor in a cohort sampled during active COVID-19. Here is the DNA: TGCAGCGTTGTGGGACTTAACTCTGGAAACACCATATATTTT. It codes for CSVVGLNSGNTIYF.